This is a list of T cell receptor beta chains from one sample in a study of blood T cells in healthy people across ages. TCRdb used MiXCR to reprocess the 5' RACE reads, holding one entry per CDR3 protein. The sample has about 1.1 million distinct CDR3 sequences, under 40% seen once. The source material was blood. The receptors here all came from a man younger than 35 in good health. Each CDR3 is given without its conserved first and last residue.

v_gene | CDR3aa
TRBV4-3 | ASSQDLESGGYT
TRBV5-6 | ASSLYAASSTDTQY
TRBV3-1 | ASSHARWQGRDNEKLF
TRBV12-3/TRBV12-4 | ASSHGLAGTEAF
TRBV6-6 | ASSDQKQEEETQY
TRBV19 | ASSSWDRGKEWTEAF
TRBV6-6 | ASRTGTIHSNQPQH
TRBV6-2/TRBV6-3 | ASSYWKRENTEAF
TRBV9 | ASSYDGGDQPQH
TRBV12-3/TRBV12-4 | ASRGPGTGQINPDTQY
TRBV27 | ASSSDPTSSYEQY
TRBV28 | ASSFNRWGTNNEQF
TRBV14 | ASSQGTSGAYNEQF
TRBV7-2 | ASSVFSGGSNTEAF
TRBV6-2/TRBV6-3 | ASSYPDRDSNYGYT
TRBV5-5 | ASSFGQGKENGYT
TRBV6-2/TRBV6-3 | ASSYVRQKSYNEQF
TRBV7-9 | ASSVEYPNQPQH
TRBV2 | ASSEEYTGELF
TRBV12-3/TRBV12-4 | ASSLGSESPLH
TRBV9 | ASSVATDTRGNQPQH
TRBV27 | ASSQRSGVNSPLH
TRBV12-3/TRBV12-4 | ASSLGGGASGDTQY
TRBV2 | ASSEAETEETQY
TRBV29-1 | SSKGRMNTEAF
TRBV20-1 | RGVVWADTQY
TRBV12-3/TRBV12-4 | ASSQGLATNEQF
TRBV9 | ASSPTGARVNTEAF
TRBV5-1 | ASSLEGGQDEAF
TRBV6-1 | ASSEWDYEQY
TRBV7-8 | ASSSDSASYEQY
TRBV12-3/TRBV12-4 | ASSVGNPGNYGYT
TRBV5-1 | ASSLLVLAGNTGELF
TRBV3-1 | ASSQLDRGYGYT
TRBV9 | ASSTQLAGGYNEQF
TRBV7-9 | ASSHPVGQGAEQY
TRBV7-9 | ASSSQIPTSVWSGELF
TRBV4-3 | ASSQDWQGAGLTGELF
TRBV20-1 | SARDLTWGSPLH
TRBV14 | ANSPEGDAYEQY
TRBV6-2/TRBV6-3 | ASGSVGTEAF
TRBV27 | ASHPRGNTEAF
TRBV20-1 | SAQPRGWNYGYT
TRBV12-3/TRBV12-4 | ASTPGGGPEKLF
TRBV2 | ASKREADQPQH
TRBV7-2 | ASSLVGDNEQF